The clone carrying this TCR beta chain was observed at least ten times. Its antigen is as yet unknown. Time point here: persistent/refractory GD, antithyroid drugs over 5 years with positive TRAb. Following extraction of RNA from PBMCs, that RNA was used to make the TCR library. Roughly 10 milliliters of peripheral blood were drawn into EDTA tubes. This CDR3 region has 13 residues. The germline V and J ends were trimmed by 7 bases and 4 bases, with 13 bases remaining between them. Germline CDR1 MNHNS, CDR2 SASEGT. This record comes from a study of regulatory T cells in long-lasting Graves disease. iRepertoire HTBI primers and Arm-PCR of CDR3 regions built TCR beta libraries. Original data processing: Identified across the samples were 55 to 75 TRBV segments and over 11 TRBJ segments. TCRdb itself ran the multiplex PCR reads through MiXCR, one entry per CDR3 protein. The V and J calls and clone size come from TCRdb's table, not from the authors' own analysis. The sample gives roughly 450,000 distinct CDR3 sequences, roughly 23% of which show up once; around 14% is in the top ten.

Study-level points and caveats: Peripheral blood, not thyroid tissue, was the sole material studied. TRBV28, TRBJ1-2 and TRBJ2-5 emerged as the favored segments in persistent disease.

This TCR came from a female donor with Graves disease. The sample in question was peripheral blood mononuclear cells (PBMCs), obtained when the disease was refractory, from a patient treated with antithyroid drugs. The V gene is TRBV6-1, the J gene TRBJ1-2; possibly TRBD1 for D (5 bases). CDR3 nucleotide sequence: TGTGCCAGCACCCCTGGGACCCGCTATGGCTACACCTTC. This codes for CASTPGTRYGYTF.